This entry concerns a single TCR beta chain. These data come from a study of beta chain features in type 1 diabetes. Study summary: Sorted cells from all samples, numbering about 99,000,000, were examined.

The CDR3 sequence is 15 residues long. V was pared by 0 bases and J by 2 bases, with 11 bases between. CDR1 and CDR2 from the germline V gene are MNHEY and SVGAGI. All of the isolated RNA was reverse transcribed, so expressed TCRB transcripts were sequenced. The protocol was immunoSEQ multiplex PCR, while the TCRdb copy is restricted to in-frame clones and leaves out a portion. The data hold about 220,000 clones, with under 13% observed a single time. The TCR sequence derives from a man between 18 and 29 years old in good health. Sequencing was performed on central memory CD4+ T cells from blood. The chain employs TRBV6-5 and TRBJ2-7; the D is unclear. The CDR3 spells CASSYSFVGTYEQYF. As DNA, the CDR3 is TGTGCCAGCAGTTACTCCTTCGTGGGTACCTACGAGCAGTACTTC.